This T cell receptor (beta chain) was retrieved from a study of shared clonotypes between healthy human individuals. Naive CD8 isolation took CD45RO-negative cells positively selected for CCR7 and excluded terminally differentiated effector memory CD45RA+ cells. Those who donated were healthy HIV-negative adults, with no recent acute infections or vaccinations reported. General observations from the study: Clonotype sharing among donors was thought likely to change with sequencing depth. For sorted subsets, rarefaction showed incomplete sequencing despite large depth.

A note on this clone: The antigen remains undetermined.

Once extracted for a subset, genomic DNA was divided evenly among several immunoSEQ plates. Assay: immunoSEQ multiplex PCR; the TCRdb copy retains only in-frame clones and omits some. The sample has approximately 2,200,000 clones, approximately 94% seen once. Per the germline V gene, CDR1 is MDHEN and CDR2 is SYDVKM. This CDR3 has 14 amino acids. V lost 6 bases to trimming and J lost 2 bases, with 14 bases between them. This TCR was recovered from a man aged 18 to 30 in good health. Some clones in this sample may be carry-over from other donors' samples. The V and J genes are TRBV28 and TRBJ2-7, with D tentatively TRBD2 (6 bases). Sequenced material: naive CD8+ T cells from PBMCs. The CDR3 sequence is CASSSPGLPYEQYF. The CDR3 coding sequence is TGTGCCAGCAGCTCCCCGGGACTCCCCTACGAGCAGTACTTC. Drawing the rest from reference TRBV28 and TRBJ2-7, the complete variable domain is DVKVTQSSRYLVKRTGEKVFLECVQDMDHENMFWYRQDPGLGLRLIYFSYDVKMKEKGDIPEGYSVSREKKERFSLILESASTNQTSMYLCASSSPGLPYEQYFGPGTRLTVT.